Listed here are 17 T cell receptor beta chains from one sample, sequenced in a study of blood T cells in healthy people across ages. Primers used in a second PCR of about 7 to 12 cycles were a sample-barcoded 5' primer and a J-beta primer mix. TCRdb redid the calling of the 5' RACE reads with MiXCR, one entry per CDR3 protein. The sample has about 970,000 distinct CDR3 sequences, roughly 51% seen once. The sample consisted of blood. The receptors come from a woman in her fifties or sixties in good health.

The gene calls are TRBV20-1 and TRBJ1-5; a possible D gene is TRBD1 (5 bases). CDR1 and CDR2 from the germline V gene are DFQATT and SNEGSKA (reference sequence). V was clipped by 3 bases and J by 0 bases, with 9 bases between them. The CDR3 length is 14 residues. CDR3 sequence (DNA): TGCAGTGCTAGCGCGGGACCTAGCAATCAGCCCCAGCATTTT. Amino acids: CSASAGPSNQPQHF.

In DNA, the CDR3 is TGCAGCGTTGACGGGACTAGCGGCTTCAGCTCCTACAATGAGCAGTTCTTC. It codes for CSVDGTSGFSSYNEQFF. The chain employs TRBV29-1 and TRBJ2-1, with 11 positions matching TRBD2. V lost 3 bases to trimming and J lost 0 bases; unmatched junction nucleotides: 7. This CDR3 is built from 17 residues. Germline V CDR1 and CDR2: SQVTM, ANQGSEA.

In this sample, this clonotype turned up once. The V call is TRBV28, the J call TRBJ2-2; tentative D call: TRBD2 (6 bases). V lost 6 bases and J 2 bases, leaving 19 bases between the germline ends. This CDR3 region has 17 residues. From germline, CDR1 is MDHEN and CDR2 SYDVKM. The CDR3 coding sequence is TGTGCCAGCAGACGGCGCTCGGGACTCCAAAACACCGGGGAGCTGTTTTTT. Encoded protein: CASRRRSGLQNTGELFF.

The chain recombines TRBV29-1 with TRBJ2-1; 15 bases match TRBD2. The V gene end was trimmed by 1 base and the J gene end by 5 bases; junction bases not matched to a gene: 9. CDR1 is SQVTM and CDR2 is ANQGSEA in the germline V gene. This CDR3 spans 18 amino acids. The CDR3 region is CSVEVRTSGRARHNEQFF. The CDR3 nucleotides are TGCAGCGTTGAAGTTAGGACTAGCGGGAGGGCCAGGCACAATGAGCAGTTCTTC.

The rearrangement links TRBV29-1 to TRBJ2-4; perhaps TRBD2 as D (7 bases). The better agreement between TRBJ2-7 and the DNA end casts doubt on the J call. The germline V gene encodes CDR1 SQVTM and CDR2 ANQGSEA. This CDR3 is 14 amino acids long. In nucleotides, the CDR3 is TGCAGCGCCAGTGGGGGGGCCGTCGCCTACGAGCAGTACTTC. Protein: CSASGGAVAYEQYF.

This sequence joins TRBV6-5 and TRBJ2-1; 9 nucleotides line up with TRBD2. Germline values: CDR1 MNHEY, CDR2 SVGAGI. Germline trimming cut 6 bases from V and 7 bases from J; bases unmatched to any gene: 10. The CDR3 loop spans 15 amino acids. The chain's CDR3 is CASSTWGLAGNEQFF. The DNA for the CDR3 is TGTGCCAGCAGCACCTGGGGACTAGCTGGTAATGAGCAGTTCTTC.

The rearrangement joins TRBV18 to TRBJ2-1; 9 nucleotides align to TRBD1. CDR3 length equals 14 residues. Trimming took 3 bases from V and 8 from J; bases not matched to a gene: 5. Germline CDR1 and CDR2: KGHSH and LQKENI. CDR3 loop: CASSPGRDRDEQFF. CDR3 sequence (DNA): TGTGCCAGCTCACCCGGGCGGGACAGGGATGAGCAGTTCTTC.

This clonotype showed up just a few times. This rearrangement joins TRBV27 to TRBJ1-5; TRBD1 matches 8 bases. This CDR3 is built from 14 residues. Germline trimming cut 8 bases from V and 6 bases from J; bases unmatched to any gene: 9. Germline assignment: CDR1 MNHEY and CDR2 SMNVEV (reference sequence). CDR3 protein: CASSGTGSFQPQHF. CDR3 nucleotides: TGTGCCAGCTCCGGGACAGGAAGTTTTCAGCCCCAGCATTTT.

The chain uses TRBV20-1 and TRBJ1-5; D is unclear. Germline CDR1 and CDR2: DFQATT and SNEGSKA (reference sequence). The V end lost 4 bases, the J end lost 2 bases, and 9 bases lay between the germline ends. This CDR3 contains 13 residues. CDR3: CSAMPWGNQPQHF. CDR3 DNA sequence: TGCAGTGCTATGCCCTGGGGCAATCAGCCCCAGCATTTT.

The chain is built from TRBV28 and TRBJ2-1; maybe TRBD1 (6 bases). Trimming took 5 bases from V and 2 from J, leaving 16 bases between them. This CDR3 is 16 amino acids long. Germline-derived CDR1 and CDR2 are MDHEN and SYDVKM. DNA of the CDR3: TGTGCCAGCAGTCCGTACCGGGACAACCCCTACAATGAGCAGTTCTTC. Translating it yields CASSPYRDNPYNEQFF.

The rearrangement links TRBV20-1 to TRBJ2-7; no definite D call. The CDR3 has 13 amino acids. V lost 5 bases and J lost 0, with 11 bases in between. Looked up from germline, CDR1 is DFQATT and CDR2 is SNEGSKA (reference sequence). CDR3 amino acids: CSAPLPPSYEQYF. The CDR3 DNA is TGCAGTGCTCCCCTGCCCCCCTCCTACGAGCAGTACTTC.

This clonotype occurred a few times. V is TRBV7-8 and J is TRBJ2-3; D is uncertain. Germline V CDR1 and CDR2: SGHVS, FQNEAQ. Trimming shortened V by 5 bases and J by 2 bases, and 8 bases separated the two germline ends. CDR3 size: 13 residues. As DNA, the CDR3 is TGTGCCAGCAGCCGGTGGCCCACAGATACGCAGTATTTT. It specifies CASSRWPTDTQYF.

In its sample, this clonotype was seen many times. The chain carries TRBV27 and TRBJ2-1, with TRBD2 matching 10 bases. In germline, CDR1 is MNHEY, CDR2 SMNVEV (reference sequence). The CDR3 loop spans 13 amino acids. This CDR3 reads CALASGRVNEQFF. The CDR3 DNA reads as TGTGCTTTGGCTAGCGGGAGAGTAAATGAGCAGTTCTTC.

The chain employs TRBV6-1 and TRBJ2-5; 9 bases map to TRBD1. This CDR3 is 15 amino acids long. Germline V gives CDR1 MNHNS, CDR2 SASEGT. Trimming at V came to 5 bases and at J to 2 bases, leaving 6 bases not matched to a gene. CDR3 region: CASSSPGQGQETQYF. CDR3 sequence (DNA): TGTGCCAGCAGTTCTCCGGGACAGGGACAAGAGACCCAGTACTTC.

This sequence joins TRBV12-3 or TRBV12-4 and TRBJ2-4, with 14 bases matching TRBD2. The J call may be faulty, since TRBJ2-7 better matches the DNA end. The CDR3 is 16 residues long. Written as DNA, the CDR3 is TGTGCCAGCAGTGGAGAGACTAGCGGGAGGGTCTACGAGCAGTACTTC. Translated, it gives CASSGETSGRVYEQYF.

This clonotype was seen only once. The gene calls are TRBV7-8 and TRBJ2-7, with TRBD1 as a possible D gene (5 bases). Gene TRBJ2-5 matches the end of the DNA better, so the J call may be wrong. The CDR3 totals 14 residues. CDR1 SGHVS and CDR2 FQNEAQ come from the germline V gene. Here the CDR3 reads CASSRPGDSRTQYF. Here the CDR3 DNA reads TGTGCCAGCAGCCGTCCCGGTGACAGCAGGACCCAGTACTTC.

Ten or more counts support this clonotype. This chain connects TRBV24-1 to TRBJ2-7; TRBD1 agrees at 7 bases. Germline assignment: CDR1 KGHDR and CDR2 SFDVKD. CDR3 length: 12 amino acids. Germline trimming cut 9 bases from V and 9 bases from J; bases unmatched to any gene: 10. CDR3 amino acids: CATAQTWDRQYF. The CDR3 coding sequence is TGTGCCACCGCCCAGACTTGGGACAGGCAGTACTTC.